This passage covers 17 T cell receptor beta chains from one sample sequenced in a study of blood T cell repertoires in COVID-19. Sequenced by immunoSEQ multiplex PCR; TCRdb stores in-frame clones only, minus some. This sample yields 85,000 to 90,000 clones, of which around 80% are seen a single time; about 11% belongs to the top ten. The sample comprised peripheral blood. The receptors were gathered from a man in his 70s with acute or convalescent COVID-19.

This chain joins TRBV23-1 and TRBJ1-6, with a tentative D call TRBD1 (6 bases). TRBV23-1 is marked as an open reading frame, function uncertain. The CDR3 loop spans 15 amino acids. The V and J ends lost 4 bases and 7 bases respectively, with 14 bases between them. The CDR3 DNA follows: TGCGCCAGCAGTCTTCAGGGACAAGAGAATTCACCCCTCCACTTT. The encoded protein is CASSLQGQENSPLHF.

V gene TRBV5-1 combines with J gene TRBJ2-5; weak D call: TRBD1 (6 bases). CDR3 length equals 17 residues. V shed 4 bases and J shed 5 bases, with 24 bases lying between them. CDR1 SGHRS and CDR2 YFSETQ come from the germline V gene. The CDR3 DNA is TGCGCCAGCAGCCAGGGGCGACAGAGCCAACGAGGGGAGACCCAGTACTTC. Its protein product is CASSQGRQSQRGETQYF.

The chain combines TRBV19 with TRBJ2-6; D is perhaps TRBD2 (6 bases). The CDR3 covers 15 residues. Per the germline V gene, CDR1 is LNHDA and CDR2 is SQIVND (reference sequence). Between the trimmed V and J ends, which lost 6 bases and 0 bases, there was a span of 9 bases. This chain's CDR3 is CASSGDFSGANVLTF. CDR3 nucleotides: TGTGCCAGTAGCGGGGACTTCTCTGGGGCCAACGTCCTGACTTTC. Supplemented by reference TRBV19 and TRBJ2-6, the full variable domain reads DGGITQSPKYLFRKEGQNVTLSCEQNLNHDAMYWYRQDPGQGLRLIYYSQIVNDFQKGDIAEGYSVSREKKESFPLTVTSAQKNPTAFYLCASSGDFSGANVLTFGAGSRLTVL.

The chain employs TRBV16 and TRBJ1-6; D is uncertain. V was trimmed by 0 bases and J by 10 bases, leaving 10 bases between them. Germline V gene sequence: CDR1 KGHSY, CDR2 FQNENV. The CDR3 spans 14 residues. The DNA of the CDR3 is TGTGCCAGCAGCCAATCGGGTTCGCGGTCACCCCTCCACTTT. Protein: CASSQSGSRSPLHF.

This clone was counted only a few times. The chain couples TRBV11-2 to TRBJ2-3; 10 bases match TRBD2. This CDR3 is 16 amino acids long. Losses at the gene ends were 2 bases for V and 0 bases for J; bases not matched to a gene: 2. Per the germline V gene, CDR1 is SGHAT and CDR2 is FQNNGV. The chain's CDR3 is CASSLLAGGSTDTQYF. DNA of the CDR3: TGTGCCAGCAGCTTATTAGCGGGGGGTAGCACAGATACGCAGTATTTT.

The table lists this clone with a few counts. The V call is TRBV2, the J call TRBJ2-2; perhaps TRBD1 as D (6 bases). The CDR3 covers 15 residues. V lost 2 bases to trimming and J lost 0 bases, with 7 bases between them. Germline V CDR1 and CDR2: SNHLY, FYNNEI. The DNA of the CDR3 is TGTGCCAGCAGTGAACAGGGGCCGAACACCGGGGAGCTGTTTTTT. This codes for CASSEQGPNTGELFF.

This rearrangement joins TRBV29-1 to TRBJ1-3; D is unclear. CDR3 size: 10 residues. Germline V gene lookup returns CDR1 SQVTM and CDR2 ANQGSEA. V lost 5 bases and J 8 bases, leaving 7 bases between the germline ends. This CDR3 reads CSVYEDTIYF. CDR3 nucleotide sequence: TGCAGCGTTTACGAGGACACCATATATTTT.

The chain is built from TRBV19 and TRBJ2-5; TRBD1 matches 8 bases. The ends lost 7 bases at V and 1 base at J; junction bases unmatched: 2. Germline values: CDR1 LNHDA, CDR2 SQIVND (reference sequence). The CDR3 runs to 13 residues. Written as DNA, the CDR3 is TGTGCCAGTAATGGACAGGGCCAAGAGACCCAGTACTTC. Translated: CASNGQGQETQYF.

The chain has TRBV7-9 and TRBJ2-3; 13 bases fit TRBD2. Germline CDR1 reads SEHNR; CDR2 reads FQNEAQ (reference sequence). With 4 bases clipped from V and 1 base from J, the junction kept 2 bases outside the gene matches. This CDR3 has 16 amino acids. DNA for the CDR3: TGTGCCAGCAGCTCCGGGACTAGCGGGGGCACAGATACGCAGTATTTT. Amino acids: CASSSGTSGGTDTQYF.

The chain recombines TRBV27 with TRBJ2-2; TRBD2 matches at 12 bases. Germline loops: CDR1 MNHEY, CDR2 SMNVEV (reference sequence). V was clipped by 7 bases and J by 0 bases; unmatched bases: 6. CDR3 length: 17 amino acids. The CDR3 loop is CASTRLAGASNTGELFF. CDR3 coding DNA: TGTGCCAGCACCAGACTAGCGGGGGCCTCGAACACCGGGGAGCTGTTTTTT.

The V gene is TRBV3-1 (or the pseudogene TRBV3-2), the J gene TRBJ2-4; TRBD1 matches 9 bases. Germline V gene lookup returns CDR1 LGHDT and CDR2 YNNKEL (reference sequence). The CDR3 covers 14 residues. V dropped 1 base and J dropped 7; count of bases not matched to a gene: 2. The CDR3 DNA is TGTGCCAGCAGCCAAGGGACAGGGGTGAACATTCAGTACTTC. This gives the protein CASSQGTGVNIQYF.

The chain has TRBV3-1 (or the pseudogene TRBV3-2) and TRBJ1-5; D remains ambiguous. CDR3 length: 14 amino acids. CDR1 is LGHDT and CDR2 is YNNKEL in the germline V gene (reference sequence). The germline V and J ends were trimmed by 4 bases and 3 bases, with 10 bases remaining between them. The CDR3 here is CASSPVPFNQPQHF. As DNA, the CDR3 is TGTGCCAGCAGCCCGGTCCCCTTCAATCAGCCCCAGCATTTT.

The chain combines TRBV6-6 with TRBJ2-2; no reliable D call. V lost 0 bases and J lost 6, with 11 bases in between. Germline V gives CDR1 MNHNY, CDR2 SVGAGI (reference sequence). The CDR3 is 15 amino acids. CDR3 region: CASSYSRGNAGELFF. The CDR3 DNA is TGTGCCAGCAGTTACTCGAGAGGTAACGCCGGGGAGCTGTTTTTT.

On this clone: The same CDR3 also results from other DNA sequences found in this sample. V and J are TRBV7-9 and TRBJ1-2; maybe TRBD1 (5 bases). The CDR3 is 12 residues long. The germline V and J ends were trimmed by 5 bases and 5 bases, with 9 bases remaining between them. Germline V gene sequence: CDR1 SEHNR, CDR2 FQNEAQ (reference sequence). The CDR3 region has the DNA TGTGCCAGCAGCCCAGACAGTTATGGCTACACCTTC. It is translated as CASSPDSYGYTF.

CDR3 amino acids: CASRPGGAQDYEQYV. In nucleotides, the CDR3 is TGTGCCAGCAGGCCGGGGGGGGCGCAGGACTACGAGCAGTACGTC. The rearrangement links TRBV6-5 to TRBJ2-7; TRBD2 matches at 8 bases. This CDR3 is 15 amino acids long. Germline trimming cut 6 bases from V and 3 bases from J; bases unmatched to any gene: 10. Germline CDR1 is MNHEY and CDR2 is SVGAGI.

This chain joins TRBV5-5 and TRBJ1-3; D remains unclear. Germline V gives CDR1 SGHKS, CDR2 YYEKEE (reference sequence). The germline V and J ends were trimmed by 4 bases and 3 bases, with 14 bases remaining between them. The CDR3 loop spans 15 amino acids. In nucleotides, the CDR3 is TGTGCCAGCAGCCCGGACCCCGGGGTTGGAAACACCATATATTTT. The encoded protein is CASSPDPGVGNTIYF.

The CDR3 region is CASSPGQNTDTQYF. CDR3 sequence (DNA): TGTGCCAGCAGCCCGGGACAAAACACAGATACGCAGTATTTT. The rearrangement links TRBV7-3 to TRBJ2-3; tentative D call: TRBD1 (6 bases). Germline CDR1 is SGHTA and CDR2 is FQGTGA. The CDR3 runs to 14 residues. V lost 5 bases and J 2 bases, leaving 11 bases between the germline ends.